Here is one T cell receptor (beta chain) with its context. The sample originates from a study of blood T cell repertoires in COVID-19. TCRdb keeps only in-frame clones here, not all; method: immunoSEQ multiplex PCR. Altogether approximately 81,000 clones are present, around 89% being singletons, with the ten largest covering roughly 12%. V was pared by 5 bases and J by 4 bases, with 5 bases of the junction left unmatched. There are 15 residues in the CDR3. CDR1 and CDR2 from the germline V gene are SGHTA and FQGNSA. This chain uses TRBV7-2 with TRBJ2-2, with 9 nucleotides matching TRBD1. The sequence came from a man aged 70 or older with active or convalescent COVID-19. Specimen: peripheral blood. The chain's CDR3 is CASSKRQGGTGELFF. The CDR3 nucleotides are TGTGCCAGCAGCAAGCGACAGGGGGGCACCGGGGAGCTGTTTTTT.